This T cell receptor beta chain is drawn from a study of blood T cell repertoires in COVID-19. Across the whole study: From the United States, Italy and Spain came samples of acute and convalescent COVID-19. Nucleic acid was either cDNA or gDNA, and it came from T cells, B-cell-depleted T cells, or PBMCs.

The V and J ends lost 1 base and 8 bases, in that order; junction bases with no gene match: 6. The germline V gene encodes CDR1 LGHNA and CDR2 YNFKEQ. The CDR3 covers 16 residues. Authors' analysis steps: Amplification with reference gene primers provided the estimates of nucleated cell counts. Some clones are missing from TCRdb's copy, which holds only in-frame ones; the method was immunoSEQ multiplex PCR. V, J and clone size were drawn from that table, and D and trimming were deduced from the DNA. The repertoire holds around 70,000 clones, with about nine tenths as singletons. The TCR was taken from a human donor in a cohort sampled during active COVID-19. The gene calls are TRBV4-2 and TRBJ2-1; 12 bases align to TRBD2. Sequencing used peripheral blood. CDR3 in DNA: TGTGCCAGCAGCCAAGTGGCTAGCGGGAGGGGCGATGAGCAGTTCTTC. It translates to CASSQVASGRGDEQFF.